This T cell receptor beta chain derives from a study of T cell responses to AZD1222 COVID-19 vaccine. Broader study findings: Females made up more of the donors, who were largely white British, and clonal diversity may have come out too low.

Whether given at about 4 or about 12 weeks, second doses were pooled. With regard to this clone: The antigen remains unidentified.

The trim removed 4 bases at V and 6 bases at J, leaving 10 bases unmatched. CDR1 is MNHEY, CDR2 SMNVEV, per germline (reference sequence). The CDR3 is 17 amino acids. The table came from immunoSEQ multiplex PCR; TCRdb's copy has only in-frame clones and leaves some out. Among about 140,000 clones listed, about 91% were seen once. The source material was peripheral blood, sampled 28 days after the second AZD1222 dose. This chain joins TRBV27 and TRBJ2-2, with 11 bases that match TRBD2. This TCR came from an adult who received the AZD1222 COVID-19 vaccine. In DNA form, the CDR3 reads TGTGCCAGCAGTTGGGGTGGTAGCGGGAGGGGTGCCGGGGAGCTGTTTTTT. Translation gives CASSWGGSGRGAGELFF.